These 23 T cell receptor beta chains came from one sample sequenced in a study of CD8+ T cells in alopecia areata. Investigators isolated RNA and reverse transcribed it into cDNA to act as the sequencing template. Sequenced by immunoSEQ multiplex PCR; TCRdb stores in-frame clones only, minus some. The repertoire holds about 260,000 clones, with about 62% as singletons. The treatment was: oral pan-JAK inhibitor, 5-10 mg twice daily. This material consisted of CD4+ T cells sorted from blood, taken around week 54, from a patient treated with tofacitinib. Every receptor here comes from a human donor with alopecia areata.

The chain uses TRBV5-1 and TRBJ2-5; D perhaps matches TRBD1 (5 bases). This CDR3 region has 11 residues. Germline V lookup: CDR1 SGHRS, CDR2 YFSETQ. Trimming removed 10 bases from V and 2 bases from J, with 9 bases in between. This CDR3 is CAPQVQETQYF. The CDR3 nucleotides are TGCGCCCCACAGGTTCAAGAGACCCAGTACTTC.

V usage is TRBV7-8 and J usage is TRBJ1-1; TRBD1 might be the D (5 bases). The CDR3 loop spans 13 amino acids. The V end lost 7 bases, the J end lost 1 base, and 10 bases lay between the germline ends. Germline V gene lookup returns CDR1 SGHVS and CDR2 FQNEAQ. This CDR3 reads CASKRGWNTEAFF. In DNA form, the CDR3 reads TGTGCCAGCAAGAGGGGCTGGAACACTGAAGCTTTCTTT.

This clone was seen more than once but under ten times. The chain recombines TRBV29-1 with TRBJ1-2; 8 bases map to TRBD1. This CDR3 is built from 14 residues. CDR1 and CDR2 from the germline V gene are SQVTM and ANQGSEA. After removal of 3 bases from V and 4 bases from J, the junction contained 7 bases not matched to a gene. The CDR3 region has the DNA TGCAGCGTTGAGCAGGGGGCGGTTTCCTATGGCTACACCTTC. It is translated as CSVEQGAVSYGYTF.

As concerns this clone: At the DNA level, this CDR3 is encoded by other sequences in the same sample as well. The genes are TRBV30 and TRBJ2-5; D is unresolved. The germline V and J ends were trimmed by 0 bases and 4 bases, with 6 bases remaining between them. This CDR3 is built from 12 residues. The V gene's germline CDR1 is GTSNPN and CDR2 SVGIG (reference sequence). The CDR3 region has the DNA TGTGCCTGGAGTGTTTTGGCAGAGACCCAGTACTTC. Encoded protein: CAWSVLAETQYF.

This chain connects TRBV30 to TRBJ2-1; possibly TRBD1 for D (7 bases). The CDR3 length is 12 residues. CDR1 and CDR2 (germline): GTSNPN, SVGIG (reference sequence). V lost 6 bases and J 8 bases, leaving 14 bases between the germline ends. The CDR3 loop reads CACSQGGHEQFF. CDR3 in DNA: TGTGCCTGCAGTCAGGGGGGCCATGAGCAGTTCTTC. The complete variable domain, with remaining parts taken from reference TRBV30 and TRBJ2-1, reads SQTIHQWPATLVQPVGSPLSLECTVEGTSNPNLYWYRQAAGRGLQLLFYSVGIGQISSEVPQNLSASRPQDRQFILSSKKLLLSDSGFYLCACSQGGHEQFFGPGTRLTVL.

This clone was detected once. The chain carries TRBV29-1 and TRBJ1-6; D perhaps matches TRBD1 (5 bases). The CDR3 runs to 14 residues. Germline V gene lookup returns CDR1 SQVTM and CDR2 ANQGSEA. V gave up 6 bases and J gave up 6 bases, with 15 bases separating them. CDR3 protein: CSVHEGRGNSPLHF. The CDR3 coding sequence is TGCAGCGTGCACGAGGGGCGAGGTAATTCACCCCTCCACTTT. The full variable domain, rest sourced from reference TRBV29-1 and TRBJ1-6, is SAVISQKPSRDICQRGTSLTIQCQVDSQVTMMFWYRQQPGQSLTLIATANQGSEATYESGFVIDKFPISRPNLTFSTLTVSNMSPEDSSIYLCSVHEGRGNSPLHFGNGTRLTVT.

J is TRBJ1-5 and V is TRBV6-5; a weak D match, TRBD1 (5 bases). From germline, CDR1 is MNHEY and CDR2 SVGAGI. V was pared by 8 bases and J by 4 bases, with 15 bases between. This CDR3 has 14 residues. The CDR3 region is CASGTRGPNQPQHF. CDR3 coding DNA: TGTGCCAGCGGGACGCGGGGTCCAAATCAGCCCCAGCATTTT.

The genes are TRBV30 and TRBJ2-2; weak D call: TRBD2 (5 bases). The germline V gene has CDR1 GTSNPN and CDR2 SVGIG (reference sequence). Trimming cost V 0 bases and J 8 bases, with 13 bases left between them. The CDR3 has 14 amino acids. This chain's CDR3 is CAWSVLGVLGELFF. Written as DNA, the CDR3 is TGTGCCTGGAGTGTACTCGGGGTTTTAGGGGAGCTGTTTTTT.

The V call is TRBV30, the J call TRBJ1-1; a weak D match, TRBD1 (5 bases). With 2 bases removed from V and 3 bases from J, the gap between germline ends came to 7 bases. CDR1 is GTSNPN, CDR2 SVGIG, per germline (reference sequence). CDR3 length equals 12 residues. CDR3 coding DNA: TGTGCCTGGAGTCGAGGGGACACTGAAGCTTTCTTT. Residues: CAWSRGDTEAFF.

This clone was seen just once. The chain has TRBV5-1 and TRBJ1-6; D is uncertain. Germline-derived CDR1 and CDR2 are SGHRS and YFSETQ. The CDR3 is 13 amino acids. V lost 5 bases and J 0 bases, leaving 3 bases between the germline ends. CDR3 coding DNA: TGCGCCAGCAGTAGCTCCTATAATTCACCCCTCCACTTT. Its translation is CASSSSYNSPLHF. The full variable domain, with the rest looked up from reference TRBV5-1 and TRBJ1-6, is KAGVTQTPRYLIKTRGQQVTLSCSPISGHRSVSWYQQTPGQGLQFLFEYFSETQRNKGNFPGRFSGRQFSNSRSEMNVSTLELGDSALYLCASSSSYNSPLHFGNGTRLTVT.

In regard to this clone: The sample holds other DNA sequences that translate to the same CDR3. This chain joins TRBV29-1 and TRBJ1-2, with D perhaps TRBD1 (6 bases). V lost 6 bases, J lost 5 bases, and 13 bases lay in between. The germline gives CDR1 SQVTM, CDR2 ANQGSEA. This CDR3 comprises 12 residues. The CDR3 loop is CSVGDTGYGYTF. The DNA of the CDR3 is TGCAGCGTAGGGGACACTGGATATGGCTACACCTTC.

This chain links TRBV9 with TRBJ2-1, with D possibly being TRBD2 (5 bases). The V and J ends lost 0 bases and 4 bases respectively, with 17 bases between them. This CDR3 is built from 17 residues. Germline CDR1 and CDR2: SGDLS and YYNGEE. The chain's CDR3 is CASSVGRRLLLYNEQFF. The CDR3 DNA sequence: TGTGCCAGCAGCGTAGGTCGGAGACTACTACTATACAATGAGCAGTTCTTC.

The rearrangement uses TRBV25-1 and TRBJ2-7; perhaps D is TRBD1 or TRBD2 (5 bases each). V was trimmed by 1 base and J by 7 bases, leaving 14 bases between them. Germline assignment: CDR1 MGHDK and CDR2 SYGVNS. The CDR3 contains 14 residues. The CDR3 spells CASSEWGTSGEQYF. CDR3 DNA sequence: TGTGCCAGCAGTGAATGGGGCACCTCGGGAGAGCAGTACTTC.

Only a few counts were recorded for this clone. The chain is built from TRBV2 and TRBJ2-7, with TRBD2 as a possible D gene (6 bases). Trimming cost V 6 bases and J 5 bases, with 17 bases left between them. This CDR3 is 14 amino acids long. Germline-derived CDR1 and CDR2 are SNHLY and FYNNEI. In nucleotides, the CDR3 is TGTGCCAGCAGGAGGGACTTAGCGAGCGACGAGCAGTACTTC. Translating it yields CASRRDLASDEQYF.

The genes are TRBV30 and TRBJ1-5; 11 nucleotides match TRBD1. Germline CDR1 is GTSNPN and CDR2 is SVGIG (reference sequence). CDR3 length: 13 amino acids. V lost 6 bases to trimming and J lost 7 bases; unmatched junction nucleotides: 5. In DNA, the CDR3 is TGTGCCTGCACGGGACAGGGGGTCCAGCCCCAGCATTTT. The encoded protein is CACTGQGVQPQHF.

V gene TRBV25-1 combines with J gene TRBJ1-2, with D possibly TRBD1 on 5 matching bases. The CDR3 totals 12 residues. V was trimmed by 3 bases and J by 7 bases, leaving 9 bases between them. From germline, CDR1 is MGHDK and CDR2 SYGVNS. CDR3 sequence (DNA): TGTGCCAGCAGTGAGCCGGGGCTTGGCTACACCTTC. It encodes CASSEPGLGYTF.

The chain combines TRBV5-1 with TRBJ2-3, with D possibly TRBD1 on 5 matching bases. The CDR3 totals 13 residues. Germline CDR1 and CDR2: SGHRS and YFSETQ. The V end lost 1 base, the J end lost 5 bases, and 8 bases lay between the germline ends. CDR3 region: CASSLTGQDTQYF. The CDR3 DNA follows: TGCGCCAGCAGCTTGACAGGCCAAGATACGCAGTATTTT.

This chain uses TRBV5-1 with TRBJ1-4; the D gene is possibly TRBD1 (5 bases). CDR1 SGHRS and CDR2 YFSETQ come from the germline V gene. This CDR3 comprises 15 residues. V dropped 4 bases and J dropped 8 bases, with 18 bases sitting between them. This CDR3 reads CASSASTTEGEKLFF. The CDR3, as DNA: TGCGCCAGCAGCGCCTCGACTACGGAGGGGGAAAAACTGTTTTTT.

This rearrangement joins TRBV29-1 to TRBJ2-1; 11 positions match TRBD1. The CDR3 totals 13 residues. Trimming took 7 bases from V and 5 from J; bases not matched to a gene: 4. Germline assignment: CDR1 SQVTM and CDR2 ANQGSEA. The CDR3 loop is CSDWGQGDNEQFF. As DNA, the CDR3 is TGCAGCGACTGGGGACAGGGGGACAATGAGCAGTTCTTC.

CDR3 sequence: CASSQDLVQGGYGYTF. The DNA for the CDR3 is TGTGCCAGCAGCCAAGATCTAGTCCAGGGCGGCTATGGCTACACCTTC. V is TRBV14 and J is TRBJ1-2, with D perhaps TRBD1 (5 bases). Per germline, CDR1 SGHDN and CDR2 FVKESK. Trimming cost V 0 bases and J 4 bases, with 15 bases left between them. CDR3 size: 16 residues.

This sequence joins TRBV5-1 and TRBJ1-6; D perhaps matches TRBD1 (5 bases). Trimming took 4 bases from V and 10 from J, leaving 12 bases between them. This CDR3 spans 13 amino acids. CDR1 and CDR2 from the germline V gene are SGHRS and YFSETQ. In DNA, the CDR3 is TGCGCCAGCAGCCCCCGACAGAGCTCACCCCTCCACTTT. Its protein product is CASSPRQSSPLHF.

The V and J genes are TRBV5-4 and TRBJ2-7, with D possibly being TRBD1 or TRBD2 (5 bases each). Per the germline V gene, CDR1 is SGHNT and CDR2 is YYREEE (reference sequence). The CDR3 sequence is 14 residues long. Trimming took 0 bases from V and 0 from J, leaving 7 bases between them. CDR3 residues: CASSLGGGSYEQYF. The CDR3 DNA reads as TGTGCCAGCAGCTTGGGTGGGGGCTCCTACGAGCAGTACTTC. The variable domain in full, with the rest retrieved from reference TRBV5-4 and TRBJ2-7, is ETGVTQSPTHLIKTRGQQVTLRCSSQSGHNTVSWYQQALGQGPQFIFQYYREEENGRGNFPPRFSGLQFPNYSSELNVNALELDDSALYLCASSLGGGSYEQYFGPGTRLTVT.

This clone has just a few counts. At the DNA level, this CDR3 is encoded by other sequences in the same sample as well. The chain is built from TRBV29-1 and TRBJ2-3, with TRBD2 matching over 9 bases. After removal of 5 bases from V and 3 bases from J, the junction contained 0 bases not matched to a gene. The germline gives CDR1 SQVTM, CDR2 ANQGSEA. This CDR3 has 12 amino acids. This CDR3 reads CSVSGGTDTQYF. The CDR3 DNA is TGCAGCGTTAGCGGGGGGACAGATACGCAGTATTTT.